This T cell receptor (beta chain) derives from a study of OX40 agonist ivuxolimab in advanced cancers. About the study: Patients were dosed intravenously with ivuxolimab at 0.01 to 10 mg/kg every 2 weeks. One hepatocellular carcinoma and a couple of cutaneous melanoma patients partially responded.

After removal of 5 bases from V and 6 bases from J, the junction contained 8 bases not matched to a gene. The CDR3 contains 16 residues. Per the germline V gene, CDR1 is SEHNR and CDR2 is FQNEAQ (reference sequence). Assay: immunoSEQ multiplex PCR; the TCRdb copy retains only in-frame clones and omits some. The top ten clones hold roughly 1.4% of a sample with about 86,000 clones, 87% of them seen once. Source: CD4+ or CD8+ T cells sorted from blood, taken in a trial of the OX40 agonist ivuxolimab. The source is an adult with an advanced solid tumor such as melanoma, head and neck, liver or kidney cancer. J is TRBJ2-2 and V is TRBV7-9; 11 bases fit TRBD1. CDR3 residues: CASSQLRDRGSGELFF. The CDR3 nucleotides read TGTGCCAGCAGCCAACTCAGGGACAGGGGGTCCGGGGAGCTGTTTTTT.